The entry below describes one T cell receptor beta chain. Its recognized antigen is unknown. The sample holds no much larger clone one base away, and base qualities are not on file. This entry is derived from a study of cytomegalovirus exposure and HLA in healthy donors (dated by TCRdb to the late 2010s). For the study in its entirety: According to an earlier analysis of a few hundred of the donors, about 190 million T cells yielded 117 million unique TCR beta sequences and about 300 Gb of sequence data. Four or five DR-DQ haplotypes were treated as single units for association and clustering because of strong linkage in the cohort. A later genetic analysis took genome-wide SNP genotypes for about 55% of the roughly 700 donors and used that subset as a discovery cohort. Rather than drawing on any new phenotypic data, the later analysis identified candidate immune exposures from TCR beta sequences and the way those sequences occurred across donors. Donor age, sex, ethnicity and CMV serostatus were compiled alongside the repertoire data. Every repertoire in the discovery cohort had been generated on one and the same sequencing platform. On average, roughly 250,000 unique TCR beta nucleotide sequences were sequenced per donor among more than 350 genotyped donors of the cohort, with roughly 19% of those sequences being non-productive. An earlier analysis of 587 of the donors used high-throughput TCR beta sequencing to judge whether each TCR beta V gene segment behaved as functional or pseudogenic. Class I and class II HLA loci were covered by the typing at four-digit resolution. Of the 398 genotyped donors, roughly 80% fell in the genetic ancestry cluster associated with self-reported Caucasian donors. The study used immunosequencing to profile the T cell repertoires of 666 subjects and linked those repertoires to cytomegalovirus serostatus. In addition to the first cohort of around 670 subjects, a separate validation cohort of about 120 different subjects was used. About 280 gigabases of sequencing data and 80 million or so unique TCR sequences were included in an early release covering several hundred HLA-typed donors. Typing coverage differed by locus: A, B, C, DRB1 and DQB1 were typed in about 629-630 donors, DQA1 in approximately 520, DPA1 in 600 to 610, and DPB1 in just under 490. The study combined high-throughput TCR immunosequencing, statistical association of individual TCRs with disease status, and machine learning to predict cytomegalovirus infection status. The study aimed to test whether cataloging public T cell receptors could reveal signatures of past pathogen exposure. A later analysis re-analyzed previously published TCR beta repertoires from 650 to 800 donors and added high-resolution HLA genotyping to study TCR occurrence patterns. Findings and caveats that apply to the study as a whole: Roughly 17 rarely observed V segments, including chromosome 9 orphons, were excluded from the earlier analysis of a few hundred of the donors because counts were too low. In a later genetic analysis, fewer N-insertions in productive TCRs were reported among donors in an Asian-associated ancestry cluster than the approximately 670-donor mean. Three of the identified cytomegalovirus-associated TCR beta chains were confirmed in vitro to be specific for cytomegalovirus antigens. Several of the top co-occurrence clusters appeared to be linked to parvovirus B19, influenza, CMV and Epstein-Barr virus, according to a later analysis. The only immune exposure information available for the cohort was CMV serostatus. Roughly uniform sequencing depth across donors was assumed in presence/absence analyses, although this assumption may not hold. In a later analysis, the rate of TCR association differed among HLA loci, with DRB1 alleles having the most associated TCRs and HLA-C alleles having the fewest. In the study, 150 to 200 TCR beta chains were listed as associated with cytomegalovirus. In a later analysis, HLA-associated TCR beta chains showed more clonal expansion and lower generation probabilities than non-associated chains that were equally common. A further reported finding was that TCR beta sequences accurately predicted the HLA-A and HLA-B alleles for most subjects in the first cohort. A later analysis associated 16,951 TCR beta sequences with specific HLA alleles at a false discovery rate of 0.05. This cohort had only TCR beta chains sequenced, and the lack of alpha or paired-chain data limited which features could be detected. In an earlier analysis of fewer than 750 of the donors, most TCR beta V segments were observed in productive rearrangements about 87% or about 30% of the time, broadly matching IMGT annotations. In a later analysis, most CMV-associated TCR beta chains were found to appear HLA-restricted, with HLA associations seemingly driven largely by CMV exposure. Correlated functional status among segregating V segments might be attributable to linkage disequilibrium, but an unknown experimental factor could not be ruled out. Because some donors lacked HLA typing at each locus, the association tests relied only on the typed subset. It was suggested by the authors that the approach could potentially be generalized to other disease states and immunological phenotypes. The classifier was reported to diagnose cytomegalovirus status with high specificity and sensitivity in both the original and validation cohorts. While some public TCRs were present in many individuals, most TCR sequences turned up only very rarely across donors. A later genetic analysis associated a missense DCLRE1C variant with V-gene and J-gene trimming of TCR beta chains, and an independent cohort replicated the association. Assigning TCR associations to individual alleles was difficult when HLA alleles, especially DR and DQ, strongly co-occurred. A cluster of highly shared sequence variants was judged likely to be a technical artifact of the sequencing pipeline.

In total, fewer than 750 healthy bone marrow donors made up the cohort. All cohort members were sampled while nominally healthy, although unrecorded immune exposures were likely present. The donor tested CMV seronegative and was one of the 352 seronegative cohort members. Each donor provided a peripheral blood sample, and peripheral blood mononuclear cells were used for TCR beta sequencing. Genomic DNA was extracted from the blood cell samples with the Qiagen DNeasy Blood Extraction Kit. Receptors were amplified or captured by the immunoSEQ multiplex PCR assay. For the multiplex PCR, a mixture combining 60 forward primers for TCR Vbeta segments and 13 reverse primers for TCR Jbeta segments was used. Amplification of the CDR3 region of rearranged TCR beta genes was performed with a multiplex PCR assay on genomic DNA. The Illumina HiSeq System was used to sequence the amplified TCR beta libraries as 87-base-pair reads. In the original analysis: In a later analysis, some 80 million unique TCR beta chains were counted across the 650 to 750 repertoires, and roughly 9.9 million of these chains were shared by at least two donors. A nearest-neighbor algorithm error-corrected the raw reads and collapsed the reads into unique sequences, merging closely related sequences to remove PCR and sequencing errors. CDR3 sequences were aligned to IMGT reference sequences to assign V, D and J gene segments. For a sequence to be retained, a match of at least six nucleotides to both a V gene segment and a J gene segment was required. A rearrangement was called productive if the CDR3 had no stop codons and remained in frame with V and J, and every other rearrangement was called non-productive. CDR3 was defined by IMGT convention, running from the second conserved V-encoded cysteine to the conserved J-encoded phenylalanine. The earlier analysis of some 600 of the donors excluded sequences that lacked an unambiguous match to a single V gene segment. An earlier analysis of 587 of the donors classified V segments as functional when productive rearrangements were above 56.7% and as segregating when the standard deviation between donors was above 5%. A statistical classification framework was built to diagnose cytomegalovirus status from the catalog of TCR beta chain sequences. In a later analysis, TCR nucleotide sequences were compared against IMGT/GENE-DB human TR gene sequences so that V and J genes could be assigned. A later analysis assigned CDR3 sequences and most-parsimonious VDJ recombination scenarios with the TCRdist pipeline. In a later analysis, every TCR beta chain was defined by the combination of its CDR3 amino acid sequence and its V-gene family, and reads without a unique V-gene family were dropped. As a way to deal with suspected cross-contamination and a sequencing artifact, a later analysis dropped approximately 570 nucleotide sequences that were highly shared and had low generation probability. In a later analysis, a clonal expansion index was calculated for each public chain from normalized within-repertoire ranks of inferred template counts. In a later analysis, generation probabilities were computed using a VDJ recombination model fitted to out-of-frame rearrangements, and the results were checked against IGoR. A later analysis scored TCR-TCR, TCR-HLA and TCR-CMV co-occurrence with hypergeometric tests, applying a repertoire-size bias correction to TCR pairs. A later analysis estimated false discovery rates by permuting HLA or CMV assignments 20 times. A later analysis grouped co-occurring TCRs with DBSCAN, adding TCRdist sequence similarity when clustering within HLA-allele-positive subsets. Repertoires with fewer than 30,000 or more than 120,000 public chains were left out of co-occurrence clustering, as were a handful of repertoires with anomalous nucleotide sharing. What TCRdb holds here is the immuneACCESS table cut down to in-frame rearrangements. Part of the clones is not present; checked against another copy, under half of the missing clones reflect an unresolved V gene, and the others are unexplained. V, J and clone size are those of that table, while D and trimming were read from the DNA. Present in this sample are 210,000 or so clones, roughly 85% of which were seen just once. The ten largest clones capture roughly 0.22% of the sample.

Sequences were obtained from PBMCs. The receptor's source is a girl between 2 and 10 years old in good health and CMV-seronegative.

The DNA sequence reads TGTGCCAGCAGCTTGCGGGAGGGGCCAGATACGCAGTATTTT. It translates to CASSLREGPDTQYF. The rearrangement combines TRBV5-5 with TRBJ2-3; TRBD2 matches 8 bases in the middle. V is cut back by 1 base and J by 4 bases, with 2 bases in the junction unmatched. The germline V gene (reference sequence) provides CDR1 SGHKS and CDR2 YYEKEE. Including cysteine and phenylalanine, the CDR3 has 14 amino acids. Left in the record is the CDR3 DNA by itself, 42 bases read in frame from the first base.